One and the same sample provided the 13 T cell receptor beta chains below, sequenced in a study of blood T cell repertoires in COVID-19. Clones were sequenced by immunoSEQ multiplex PCR, and TCRdb holds only the in-frame ones, with some missing. This table has about 270,000 clones, about 89% appearing once. The material sequenced was PBMCs or T cells enriched from blood (not recorded which). These receptors were obtained from a woman aged 18-30 years who had recovered from COVID-19.

This clone was recorded once. J is TRBJ1-4 and V is TRBV7-6, with TRBD1 identical over 7 bases. Germline V lookup: CDR1 SGHVS, CDR2 FNYEAQ. The CDR3 loop spans 15 amino acids. J gave up 3 bases and V 5 bases, and 6 bases lay outside the gene matches. CDR3 in amino acids: CASSVTGVPNEKLFF. The CDR3 nucleotides are TGTGCCAGCAGCGTAACAGGGGTGCCTAATGAAAAACTGTTTTTT.

CDR3 coding DNA: TGCGCCAGCAGCTACGGACAGGGGGACACTGAAGCTTTCTTT. Protein: CASSYGQGDTEAFF. V usage is TRBV5-1 and J usage is TRBJ1-1; 10 bases fit TRBD1. Germline-derived CDR1 and CDR2 are SGHRS and YFSETQ. The CDR3 extends over 14 amino acids. The ends lost 3 bases at V and 3 bases at J; junction bases unmatched: 2. Complete variable domain (other parts from reference TRBV5-1 and TRBJ1-1): KAGVTQTPRYLIKTRGQQVTLSCSPISGHRSVSWYQQTPGQGLQFLFEYFSETQRNKGNFPGRFSGRQFSNSRSEMNVSTLELGDSALYLCASSYGQGDTEAFFGQGTRLTVV.

V usage is TRBV6-1 and J usage is TRBJ2-3; D possibly corresponds to TRBD2 (6 bases). This CDR3 is 14 amino acids long. From germline, CDR1 is MNHNS and CDR2 SASEGT. The ends were cut back, 1 base at V and 4 bases at J, with 9 bases in the middle. The CDR3 coding sequence is TGTGCCAGCAGTGAAGAACGGGAGCCAGATACGCAGTATTTT. Its protein product is CASSEEREPDTQYF.

Points on this clone: Distinct nucleotide sequences in the sample also encode this CDR3. The chain couples TRBV7-8 to TRBJ1-2; no firm D call. The V gene lost 0 bases and the J gene lost 2 bases, with 10 bases spanning the gap. The CDR3 totals 15 residues. Germline CDR1 SGHVS, CDR2 FQNEAQ. Here the CDR3 DNA reads TGTGCCAGCAGCTTAGCGTATAGAGGGAACTATGGCTACACCTTC. Translating it yields CASSLAYRGNYGYTF.

V and J are TRBV27 and TRBJ2-7; no clear D gene. Germline V lookup: CDR1 MNHEY, CDR2 SMNVEV (reference sequence). Trimming stripped 4 bases from V and 0 bases from J, with 13 bases between. This CDR3 region has 15 residues. CDR3 nucleotides: TGTGCCAGCAGTTACGATAGCACTTACTCCTACGAGCAGTACTTC. Residues: CASSYDSTYSYEQYF.

The V gene is TRBV5-4, the J gene TRBJ1-2, with D perhaps matching TRBD1 (5 bases). CDR1 is SGHNT and CDR2 is YYREEE in the germline V gene (reference sequence). The V gene lost 2 bases and the J gene lost 8 bases, with 16 bases spanning the gap. The CDR3 covers 14 residues. CDR3 bases: TGTGCCAGCAGCTTACAAGGAGCGGGGCAGGGCTACACCTTC. It encodes CASSLQGAGQGYTF.

The gene calls are TRBV4-1 and TRBJ2-7; the D gene is possibly TRBD2 (6 bases). From germline, CDR1 is MGHRA and CDR2 YSYEKL. The length of the CDR3 is 16 residues. Trimming took 1 base from V and 2 from J, leaving 15 bases between them. The CDR3 nucleotides read TGCGCCAGCAGCCAAGGTTTAAGGGCGGGAACCTACGAGCAGTACTTC. Translating gives CASSQGLRAGTYEQYF.

V usage is TRBV28 and J usage is TRBJ1-2, with D maybe TRBD1 (5 bases). Trimming shortened V by 3 bases and J by 1 base, and 9 bases separated the two germline ends. This CDR3 contains 14 residues. Germline V CDR1 and CDR2: MDHEN, SYDVKM. The CDR3 DNA is TGTGCCAGCAGTTTGTTGGACATTAACTATGGCTACACCTTC. It is translated as CASSLLDINYGYTF.

This clone was counted a single time. The chain's CDR3 is CASSLALGSRHEQYF. CDR3 coding DNA: TGTGCCAGCAGCTTGGCCTTAGGGAGTCGCCACGAGCAGTACTTC. The J gene is TRBJ2-7, the V gene TRBV5-4, with a tentative D call TRBD2 (5 bases). Trimming left V 0 bases short and J 5 bases short, with 15 bases between. CDR1 and CDR2 from the germline V gene are SGHNT and YYREEE (reference sequence). CDR3 length equals 15 residues.

The CDR3, as DNA: TGTGCCAGCAGTTTAGATGGGACAGATAGCAATCAGCCCCAGCATTTT. Amino acid sequence: CASSLDGTDSNQPQHF. This chain links TRBV28 with TRBJ1-5; 7 bases agree with TRBD1. Germline V lookup: CDR1 MDHEN, CDR2 SYDVKM. With V trimmed by 2 bases and J by 0 bases, 4 bases remained unmatched. This CDR3 contains 16 residues.

V is TRBV7-3 and J is TRBJ1-1; the D gene is possibly TRBD1 (6 bases). This CDR3 has 17 residues. CDR1 is SGHTA, CDR2 FQGTGA, per germline. Trimming removed 5 bases from V and 4 bases from J, with 23 bases in between. CDR3 nucleotides: TGTGCCAGCAGCCCAATCAGGCGGGGGCGCGCGGCCACTGAAGCTTTCTTT. The encoded protein is CASSPIRRGRAATEAFF.

This sequence joins TRBV27 and TRBJ2-7; tentative D call: TRBD1 (6 bases). V was cut by 5 bases and J by 1 base, with 18 bases left in between. Germline V CDR1 and CDR2: MNHEY, SMNVEV (reference sequence). This CDR3 has 16 residues. This chain's CDR3 is CASSPTDRLYSYEQYF. The CDR3 DNA follows: TGTGCCAGCAGTCCAACCGACAGGCTCTATTCCTACGAGCAGTACTTC.

The chain links TRBV9 to TRBJ1-4; no definite D call. The V gene lost 3 bases and the J gene lost 3 bases, with 12 bases spanning the gap. Germline values: CDR1 SGDLS, CDR2 YYNGEE. The CDR3 runs to 15 residues. The CDR3 region is CASSAALAANEKLFF. CDR3 bases: TGTGCCAGCAGCGCGGCTCTTGCGGCTAATGAAAAACTGTTTTTT. Full variable domain (remainder filled in from reference TRBV9 and TRBJ1-4): DSGVTQTPKHLITATGQRVTLRCSPRSGDLSVYWYQQSLDQGLQFLIQYYNGEERAKGNILERFSAQQFPDLHSELNLSSLELGDSALYFCASSAALAANEKLFFGSGTQLSVL.